A selection of T cell receptor beta chains follows, all from one sample in a study of T-cell reconstitution after alpha-beta-depleted transplantation in children. TCRdb reprocessed the PCR reads via MiXCR and lists one record per CDR3 protein. The sample has about 200,000 distinct CDR3 sequences; less than 15% are singletons. Sequenced here: PBMCs from the stem cell graft donor, sampled from the stem cell graft. The receptors were gathered from a human donor who donated a stem cell graft to a child with acute lymphoblastic leukemia. CDR3s include the opening cysteine and the closing phenylalanine or tryptophan. A D gene is named only where the DNA matches it firmly. Rows may omit the clone size; those that give it use once, few, many or a size class.

>TRBD2|TRBJ2-7|many|TRBV20-1
TGCAGTGCTCGCCTAGCGGGCTACGAGCAGTACTTC
CSARLAGYEQYF
>NA|TRBJ1-1|many|TRBV6-1
TGTGCCAGCAGCGGACAGATGAACACTGAAGCTTTCTTT
CASSGQMNTEAFF
>NA|TRBJ1-1|many|TRBV29-1
TGCAGCGTTGAACCGGGACAAGCGAACACTGAAGCTTTCTTT
CSVEPGQANTEAFF
>NA|TRBJ1-5|many|TRBV27
TGTGCCAGCAGTTTTGTGGCCGGGCCCCAGCATTTT
CASSFVAGPQHF
>NA|TRBJ1-6|many|TRBV7-9
TGTGCCAGCAGCTCCAGTTTTGGGAGAGTCAGGCCCCTCCACTTT
CASSSSFGRVRPLHF
>TRBD1|TRBJ1-5|many|TRBV7-2
TGTGCCAGCAGCGAGGGGGCCATTAGCAATCAGCCCCAGCATTTT
CASSEGAISNQPQHF
>NA|TRBJ2-7|many|TRBV28
TGTGCCAGCAGAGCAAACCGGGACCGCGCCTACGAGCAGTACTTC
CASRANRDRAYEQYF
>NA|TRBJ2-1|NA|TRBV20-1
TGCAGTGCTCCAAACAGGGGAGGCTCCTACAATGAGCAGTTCTTC
CSAPNRGGSYNEQFF
>TRBD2|TRBJ2-7|NA|TRBV20-1
TGCAGTGCTAGAGGTCTGGGCGGGCTAGCGGGAGGAAAGGGGTACGAGCAGTACTTC
CSARGLGGLAGGKGYEQYF
>TRBD1|TRBJ2-7|few|TRBV5-1
TGCGCCAGCAGCCAACGAAAGGGACAGGGGAGCTCCTACGAGCAGTACTTC
CASSQRKGQGSSYEQYF
>TRBD2|TRBJ2-1|many|TRBV7-2
TGTGCCAGCAGCTCAGCCGGGGGGAATGAGCAGTTCTTC
CASSSAGGNEQFF
>NA|TRBJ2-7|many|TRBV11-2
TGTGCCAGCAGTTTCGTCACATCACCCGCGGCTTACGAGCAGTACTTC
CASSFVTSPAAYEQYF
>NA|TRBJ2-7|many|TRBV16
TGTGCCAGCAGCCAACCCCTAACGGGCACTACAGCCTACGAGCAGTACTTC
CASSQPLTGTTAYEQYF
>TRBD2|TRBJ2-3|few|TRBV10-3
TGTGCCATCAGTGCCTCGACCAGACCAGGGACTAGCGGGAGGGGTTGGACAGATACGCAGTATTTT
CAISASTRPGTSGRGWTDTQYF
>NA|TRBJ2-6|many|TRBV28
TGTGCCAGCAGTTGGGGAGACAACGTCCTGACTTTC
CASSWGDNVLTF
>NA|TRBJ1-1|many|TRBV19
TGTGCCAGTAGTATATCCGGAGGTGAGGGGACTGAAGCTTTCTTT
CASSISGGEGTEAFF
>NA|TRBJ2-3|many|TRBV9
TGTGCCAGCAGCCCCTCGACAGTGATCACAGATACGCAGTATTTT
CASSPSTVITDTQYF
>TRBD1|TRBJ1-2|NA|TRBV18
TGTGCCAGCTCACCACGTGGTCTTATCGATCCGGCAGGGGGGTATGGCTACACCTTC
CASSPRGLIDPAGGYGYTF
>NA|TRBJ2-1|few|TRBV29-1
TGCAGCGTTGAAGATCGGGCGGATGAGCAGTTCTTC
CSVEDRADEQFF
>NA|TRBJ2-7|few|TRBV5-5
TGTGCCAGCGGCCGGGACGCGGACTACGAGCAGTACTTC
CASGRDADYEQYF
>NA|TRBJ1-2|many|TRBV7-9
TGTGCCAGCAGCTTAGATAGTGGCTACACCTTC
CASSLDSGYTF
>NA|TRBJ2-1|few|TRBV9
TGTGCCAGCAGCGCCCCCCGGCTAGCCGATTCCGGGAGCTCCTACAATGAGCAGTTCTTC
CASSAPRLADSGSSYNEQFF
>TRBD2|TRBJ2-1|many|TRBV7-2
TGTGCCAGCAGCTTATTGGTCTGGGATGTCAACGGGGGGAATGAGCAGTTCTTC
CASSLLVWDVNGGNEQFF
>NA|TRBJ2-3|many|TRBV4-1
TGCGCCAGCAGCCAAGGTCGCACAGATACGCAGTATTTT
CASSQGRTDTQYF